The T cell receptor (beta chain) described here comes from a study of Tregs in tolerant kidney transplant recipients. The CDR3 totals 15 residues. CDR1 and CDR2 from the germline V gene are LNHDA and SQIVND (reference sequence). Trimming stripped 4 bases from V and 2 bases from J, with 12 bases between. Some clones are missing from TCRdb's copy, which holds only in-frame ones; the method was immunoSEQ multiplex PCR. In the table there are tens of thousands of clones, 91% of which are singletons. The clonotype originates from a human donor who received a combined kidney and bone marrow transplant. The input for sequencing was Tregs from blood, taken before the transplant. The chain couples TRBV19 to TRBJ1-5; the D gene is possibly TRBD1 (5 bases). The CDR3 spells CASSSQGVRNQPQHF. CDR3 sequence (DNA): TGTGCCAGTAGTAGTCAAGGGGTGCGCAATCAGCCCCAGCATTTT.